Each of the 10 T cell receptor beta chains below was sequenced from the same sample in a study of neurological immune-mediated disorders. Time point noted: technical triplicate 2. TCRdb analysed the 5' RACE reads with MiXCR anew, one entry per CDR3 protein. This sample has tens of thousands of distinct CDR3 sequences; about 24% occur once, and the top ten carry about 4.6%. The sample taken for sequencing was PBMCs. These receptor sequences come from a man in his 60s with HTLV-1-associated myelopathy (HAM/TSP).

The sample holds many counts of this clonotype. The rearrangement joins TRBV3-1 to TRBJ1-6; D is unclear. The germline V gene encodes CDR1 LGHDT and CDR2 YNNKEL (reference sequence). Trimming removed 8 bases from V and 8 bases from J, with 10 bases in between. The CDR3 covers 12 residues. The CDR3 sequence: CASGPRDSPLHF. CDR3 nucleotides: TGTGCCAGCGGGCCACGGGATTCACCCCTCCACTTT.

The chain carries TRBV7-8 and TRBJ2-5; 9 nucleotides line up with TRBD2. The CDR3 is 16 residues long. V lost 5 bases to trimming and J lost 6 bases; unmatched junction nucleotides: 13. Germline assignment: CDR1 SGHVS and CDR2 FQNEAQ. CDR3 nucleotide sequence: TGTGCCAGCAGCAAAGGAGGAGCGGGAGGAGCCCAGACCCAGTACTTC. Its protein product is CASSKGGAGGAQTQYF. Full variable domain (remainder filled in from reference TRBV7-8 and TRBJ2-5): GAGVSQSPRYKVAKRGQDVALRCDPISGHVSLFWYQQALGQGPEFLTYFQNEAQLDKSGLPSDRFFAERPEGSVSTLKIQRTQQEDSAVYLCASSKGGAGGAQTQYFGPGTRLLVL.

This clonotype was seen repeatedly, ten times or more. The chain couples TRBV5-6 to TRBJ1-5; D may be TRBD1 (5 bases). Germline V gene lookup returns CDR1 SGHDT and CDR2 YYEEEE. This CDR3 comprises 15 residues. Deletions cut 2 bases from V and 2 bases from J, with 11 bases between. CDR3 bases: TGTGCCAGCAGCTTCTTACGGGGCGGCAATCAGCCCCAGCATTTT. It codes for CASSFLRGGNQPQHF.

In this sample, this clonotype turned up many times. The rearrangement joins TRBV12-3 or TRBV12-4 to TRBJ1-2, with a weak D call TRBD1 (5 bases). Trimming removed 2 bases from V and 7 bases from J, with 14 bases in between. This CDR3 is built from 14 residues. CDR3 sequence: CASSLNPPRGGYTF. The DNA of the CDR3 is TGTGCCAGCAGTTTAAATCCCCCAAGGGGTGGCTACACCTTC.

This clonotype was observed at least ten times. This sequence joins TRBV5-1 and TRBJ2-2, with D possibly matching TRBD1 (6 bases). Germline values: CDR1 SGHRS, CDR2 YFSETQ. Trimming shortened V by 7 bases and J by 2 bases, and 15 bases separated the two germline ends. This CDR3 comprises 15 residues. In DNA form, the CDR3 reads TGCGCCAGCCGCCCTTCAGGGGTCAACACCGGGGAGCTGTTTTTT. This sequence encodes CASRPSGVNTGELFF.

The chain links TRBV5-1 to TRBJ1-2, with 8 bases that match TRBD1. The germline V gene encodes CDR1 SGHRS and CDR2 YFSETQ. The length of the CDR3 is 14 residues. The J segment lost 8 bases and the V segment lost 0 bases, leaving 6 bases of the junction unmatched. Here the CDR3 DNA reads TGCGCCAGCAGCTTGGCCGGACAGGGAGAGGGCTACACCTTC. Translated, it gives CASSLAGQGEGYTF.

This clonotype appeared many times. The chain joins TRBV27 to TRBJ2-6, with D unclear. The CDR3 has 14 residues. V dropped 4 bases and J dropped 2 bases, with 6 bases sitting between them. The germline V gene encodes CDR1 MNHEY and CDR2 SMNVEV (reference sequence). CDR3 residues: CASSSIAGANVLTF. CDR3 nucleotide sequence: TGTGCCAGCAGTTCCATAGCTGGGGCCAACGTCCTGACTTTC.

This clonotype was detected many times. The chain carries TRBV10-3 and TRBJ2-7; D perhaps matches TRBD1 (6 bases). The germline gives CDR1 ENHRY, CDR2 SYGVKD. Trimming stripped 6 bases from V and 1 base from J, with 16 bases between. The CDR3 is made up of 15 amino acids. The CDR3 is CAIRTGQTISYEQYF. The CDR3 bases are TGTGCCATCAGAACAGGACAGACCATTTCCTACGAGCAGTACTTC.

The sample holds many counts of this clonotype. V and J are TRBV7-2 and TRBJ2-1, with 14 bases matching TRBD2. J gave up 8 bases and V 5 bases, and 8 bases lay outside the gene matches. The germline CDR1 and CDR2 sequences are SGHTA and FQGNSA. CDR3 length equals 16 residues. CDR3 protein: CASSPRGLAGGHEQFF. The CDR3 nucleotides read TGTGCCAGCAGCCCGAGAGGACTAGCGGGAGGCCATGAGCAGTTCTTC.

This clonotype was seen ten or more times. The rearrangement uses TRBV12-3 or TRBV12-4 and TRBJ2-3; D remains unclear. The CDR3 length is 11 residues. Trimming cost V 6 bases and J 6 bases, with 7 bases left between them. The CDR3 DNA follows: TGTGCCAGCAGCCCCACGGATACGCAGTATTTT. Protein sequence: CASSPTDTQYF.